Here is one T cell receptor beta chain with its context. The antigen remains undetermined. This sample is drawn from a study of blood T cells in healthy people across ages. Per germline, CDR1 DFQATT and CDR2 SNEGSKA (reference sequence). The CDR3 runs 12 residues. Trimming stripped 4 bases from V and 9 bases from J, with 13 bases between. Findings of the study overall: Age brought a roughly linear fall in TCR beta diversity measured per million T cells.

Each donor gave roughly 10 milliliters of peripheral blood. Through a sample-barcoded 5' primer and a J-beta primer mix, a second PCR was run for roughly 7 to 11 cycles. In TCRdb, the 5' RACE reads were re-called with MiXCR into one record per CDR3 protein. The sample yields approximately 600,000 distinct CDR3 sequences, about 53% seen once. The clonotype was recovered from a man between 60 and 75 years old in good health. The sequenced sample consisted of blood. The chain couples TRBV20-1 to TRBJ2-1; perhaps TRBD2 as D (5 bases). CDR3 residues: CSAKVGNSEQFF. For the CDR3, the DNA is TGCAGTGCTAAGGTCGGGAACAGTGAGCAGTTCTTC.